The 28 T cell receptor beta chains in this list originate from one sample, sequenced in a study of cytotoxic CD8 clonotypes in ibrutinib-treated CLL. Measured with immunoSEQ multiplex PCR; TCRdb has only the in-frame clones, and not every one. The sample records 150,000 to 200,000 clones, approximately 91% being singletons. The starting material was PBMCs, obtained at disease progression, from a patient treated with ibrutinib. Receptors were obtained from a human donor with chronic lymphocytic leukemia.

The chain recombines TRBV27 with TRBJ2-2; tentative D call: TRBD2 (5 bases). The germline V gene has CDR1 MNHEY and CDR2 SMNVEV (reference sequence). V gave up 5 bases and J gave up 6 bases, with 10 bases separating them. The CDR3 is 13 residues long. CDR3 region: CASSPIGAGELFF. CDR3 DNA sequence: TGTGCCAGCAGTCCAATCGGGGCCGGGGAGCTGTTTTTT.

The V gene is TRBV13, the J gene TRBJ2-3; possibly TRBD2 for D (6 bases). This CDR3 is 18 amino acids long. V dropped 4 bases and J dropped 0 bases, with 20 bases sitting between them. CDR1 and CDR2 from the germline V gene are PRHDT and FYEKMQ (reference sequence). The CDR3 region is CASSSSILWEASTDTQYF. The DNA of the CDR3 is TGTGCCAGCAGCTCCTCAATATTATGGGAGGCTAGCACAGATACGCAGTATTTT.

A single count supports this clone. The chain joins TRBV19 to TRBJ2-7; 8 positions agree with TRBD1. The CDR3 has 16 amino acids. The junction had 9 bases not matched to a gene; V was cut back by 3 bases and J by 2 bases. Germline values: CDR1 LNHDA, CDR2 SQIVND (reference sequence). CDR3 sequence (DNA): TGTGCCAGTAGTATCAACGACAGGGGAGGCCCCTACGAGCAGTACTTC. Protein: CASSINDRGGPYEQYF.

The chain combines TRBV27 with TRBJ2-6; D gene uncertain. This CDR3 region has 16 residues. Germline V gene sequence: CDR1 MNHEY, CDR2 SMNVEV (reference sequence). Trimming removed 2 bases from V and 0 bases from J, with 8 bases in between. The chain's CDR3 is CASSLKGSSGANVLTF. The CDR3 DNA reads TGTGCCAGCAGTTTAAAAGGCAGCTCTGGGGCCAACGTCCTGACTTTC.

The V and J genes are TRBV7-9 and TRBJ2-4, with 7 bases aligning to TRBD1. V dropped 3 bases and J dropped 4; count of bases not matched to a gene: 3. Germline CDR1 and CDR2: SEHNR and FQNEAQ (reference sequence). This CDR3 spans 14 amino acids. CDR3 sequence reads: CASSLRQGKNIQYF. The CDR3 DNA sequence: TGTGCCAGCAGCTTGAGACAGGGTAAAAACATTCAGTACTTC.

The chain combines TRBV5-8 with TRBJ1-2, with 10 positions matching TRBD1. Germline-derived CDR1 and CDR2 are SGHTS and YDEGEE. CDR3 length equals 15 residues. The ends lost 1 base at V and 9 bases at J; junction bases unmatched: 9. The CDR3 region is CASSLTGTGVFSYTF. The CDR3 coding sequence is TGTGCCAGCAGCTTGACCGGGACAGGGGTTTTTAGCTACACCTTC.

The J gene is TRBJ1-2, the V gene TRBV19, with 9 bases matching TRBD1. After removal of 7 bases from V and 8 bases from J, the junction contained 17 bases not matched to a gene. The CDR3 sequence is 16 residues long. Germline-derived CDR1 and CDR2 are LNHDA and SQIVND (reference sequence). The CDR3 loop reads CASTNFGTGLYQGYTF. CDR3 nucleotide sequence: TGTGCCAGTACCAACTTCGGGACAGGGCTTTATCAGGGCTACACCTTC.

The chain joins TRBV28 to TRBJ2-3, with a tentative D call TRBD2 (5 bases). The CDR3 loop spans 15 amino acids. Germline assignment: CDR1 MDHEN and CDR2 SYDVKM. With 3 bases removed from V and 1 base from J, the gap between germline ends came to 11 bases. The DNA for the CDR3 is TGTGCCAGCAGTTTGGGTGGGAGTCGCACAGATACGCAGTATTTT. Protein product: CASSLGGSRTDTQYF.

V and J are TRBV6-5 and TRBJ1-1, with D unclear. With 3 bases removed from V and 3 bases from J, the gap between germline ends came to 8 bases. This CDR3 spans 13 amino acids. Germline V gene data show CDR1 as MNHEY and CDR2 as SVGAGI. The CDR3: CASSYGVHTEAFF. The CDR3 DNA is TGTGCCAGCAGTTATGGGGTTCACACTGAAGCTTTCTTT.

V and J are TRBV5-6 and TRBJ2-3; D ambiguous. Trimming shortened V by 1 base and J by 3 bases, and 9 bases separated the two germline ends. The CDR3 sequence is 14 residues long. Germline CDR1 and CDR2: SGHDT and YYEEEE. The DNA for the CDR3 is TGTGCCAGCAGCTTGCTCACCAAAACAGATACGCAGTATTTT. This codes for CASSLLTKTDTQYF.

This chain connects TRBV27 to TRBJ2-7, with TRBD2 matching 8 bases. Germline V CDR1 and CDR2: MNHEY, SMNVEV (reference sequence). This CDR3 is 15 amino acids long. The V and J ends lost 6 bases and 2 bases, in that order; junction bases with no gene match: 9. CDR3 residues: CASSPPGSGTYEQYF. In DNA, the CDR3 is TGTGCCAGCAGCCCCCCGGGTAGCGGGACCTACGAGCAGTACTTC.

The CDR3 coding sequence is TGTGCCAGCAGCCCTACGCGATACACTGAAGCTTTCTTT. Amino acids: CASSPTRYTEAFF. The chain carries TRBV14 and TRBJ1-1; no clear D gene. This CDR3 has 13 residues. Germline CDR1 and CDR2: SGHDN and FVKESK. V was trimmed by 4 bases and J by 3 bases, leaving 9 bases between them.

V is TRBV14 and J is TRBJ2-7; TRBD1 might be the D (5 bases). The germline gives CDR1 SGHDN, CDR2 FVKESK. CDR3 length: 13 amino acids. V lost 3 bases and J 6 bases, leaving 12 bases between the germline ends. Written as DNA, the CDR3 is TGTGCCAGCAGCCATCCATGGGGCCTCGAGCAGTACTTC. It encodes CASSHPWGLEQYF.

This sequence joins TRBV6-1 and TRBJ1-3; TRBD1 aligns across 7 bases. This CDR3 comprises 16 residues. The trim removed 4 bases at V and 3 bases at J, leaving 9 bases unmatched. Germline V gene data show CDR1 as MNHNS and CDR2 as SASEGT. For the CDR3, the DNA is TGTGCCAGCAGTGGAAGACAGGGTAAAGGTGGAAACACCATATATTTT. Amino acids: CASSGRQGKGGNTIYF.

The V gene is TRBV5-1, the J gene TRBJ1-4; TRBD1 agrees at 9 bases. The CDR3 is made up of 16 amino acids. Per germline, CDR1 SGHRS and CDR2 YFSETQ. V was pared by 4 bases and J by 8 bases, with 12 bases of the junction left unmatched. The CDR3 DNA is TGCGCCAGCAGCAAGGGGCCGGGACAGGGATACGAAAAACTGTTTTTT. It yields the protein CASSKGPGQGYEKLFF.

CDR3 sequence: CASSQEKEGLAGSYEQYF. The CDR3 DNA reads TGCGCCAGCAGCCAAGAAAAGGAGGGACTAGCGGGTTCATACGAGCAGTACTTC. This chain links TRBV4-1 with TRBJ2-7, with 12 bases fitting TRBD2. Unmatched junction bases numbered 10, after V lost 0 bases and J lost 4 bases. The CDR3 has 18 amino acids. Germline V gene sequence: CDR1 MGHRA, CDR2 YSYEKL.

V is TRBV6-1 and J is TRBJ1-5; no definite D call. CDR3 size: 14 residues. In germline, CDR1 is MNHNS, CDR2 SASEGT. V lost 7 bases to trimming and J lost 1 base, with 11 bases between them. CDR3 coding DNA: TGTGCCAGCACGGGTAATCGGAGCAATCAGCCCCAGCATTTT. It is translated as CASTGNRSNQPQHF.

V is TRBV11-3 and J is TRBJ1-1; 11 nucleotides align to TRBD1. Germline trimming cut 5 bases from V and 5 bases from J; bases unmatched to any gene: 10. The germline V gene encodes CDR1 SGHNT and CDR2 YENEEA. The CDR3 extends over 16 amino acids. Here the CDR3 reads CASSPSRDRGLTEAFF. DNA for the CDR3: TGTGCCAGCAGCCCGTCCCGGGACAGGGGGTTGACTGAAGCTTTCTTT.

The rearrangement links TRBV4-1 to TRBJ2-1, with D possibly matching TRBD2 (5 bases). Germline V CDR1 and CDR2: MGHRA, YSYEKL. This CDR3 has 15 amino acids. V lost 4 bases and J lost 4, with 14 bases in between. The CDR3 DNA reads TGCGCCAGCAGCCTCTGGACTGGGAAGTACAATGAGCAGTTCTTC. This gives the protein CASSLWTGKYNEQFF.

V usage is TRBV27 and J usage is TRBJ1-1; D is unclear. Trimming pared 5 bases from V and 0 bases from J, leaving 10 bases between. The length of the CDR3 is 14 residues. Germline-derived CDR1 and CDR2 are MNHEY and SMNVEV (reference sequence). The CDR3 DNA sequence: TGTGCCAGCAGTCGTCTTGGAATGAACACTGAAGCTTTCTTT. This gives the protein CASSRLGMNTEAFF.

The V call is TRBV7-8, the J call TRBJ2-5, with a weak D call TRBD1 (5 bases). This CDR3 has 16 residues. The V end was cut by 5 bases, the J end by 5 bases, with 21 bases between. From germline, CDR1 is SGHVS and CDR2 FQNEAQ. The CDR3: CASSPQVGVVRETQYF. The CDR3 coding sequence is TGTGCCAGCAGCCCCCAGGTAGGGGTAGTGCGGGAGACCCAGTACTTC. Supplemented by reference TRBV7-8 and TRBJ2-5, the full variable domain reads GAGVSQSPRYKVAKRGQDVALRCDPISGHVSLFWYQQALGQGPEFLTYFQNEAQLDKSGLPSDRFFAERPEGSVSTLKIQRTQQEDSAVYLCASSPQVGVVRETQYFGPGTRLLVL.

This clone was seen a handful of times. This chain joins TRBV28 and TRBJ1-4; D call uncertain. CDR3 length equals 13 residues. Deletions cut 6 bases from V and 4 bases from J, with 9 bases between. The V gene's germline CDR1 is MDHEN and CDR2 SYDVKM. CDR3 in DNA: TGTGCCAGCAGCGAAGGGTTTAATGAAAAACTGTTTTTT. This gives the protein CASSEGFNEKLFF.

The CDR3 loop is CATSRASAGGTEAFF. CDR3 in DNA: TGTGCCACCAGCAGAGCCTCGGCAGGGGGCACTGAAGCTTTCTTT. The V and J genes are TRBV15 and TRBJ1-1; TRBD1 matches at 7 bases. Germline V gene lookup returns CDR1 LNHNV and CDR2 YYDKDF (reference sequence). The trim removed 1 base at V and 4 bases at J, leaving 6 bases unmatched. The CDR3 sequence is 15 residues long.

The chain combines TRBV9 with TRBJ2-1; the match to TRBD2 covers 12 bases. J lost 2 bases, V lost 4 bases, and 16 bases had no gene match. This CDR3 is 20 amino acids long. Germline V gene lookup returns CDR1 SGDLS and CDR2 YYNGEE. CDR3 sequence (DNA): TGTGCCAGCAGCCCCAACCGGCCCCGCCTAGCGGGAGGGCCCTACAATGAGCAGTTCTTC. Protein product: CASSPNRPRLAGGPYNEQFF.

This chain connects TRBV4-2 to TRBJ2-2, with 7 bases aligning to TRBD1. From germline, CDR1 is LGHNA and CDR2 YNFKEQ. V gave up 3 bases and J gave up 4 bases; unmatched junction bases: 8. The CDR3 extends over 16 amino acids. The CDR3 spells CASSQATGYATGELFF. CDR3 bases: TGTGCCAGCAGCCAGGCGACAGGGTACGCCACCGGGGAGCTGTTTTTT.

The rearrangement links TRBV25-1 to TRBJ2-3; D is possibly TRBD1 or TRBD2 (5 bases each). This CDR3 contains 15 residues. CDR1 and CDR2 from the germline V gene are MGHDK and SYGVNS. The germline V and J ends were trimmed by 1 base and 2 bases, with 10 bases remaining between them. The CDR3 DNA follows: TGTGCCAGCAGTGAATTTGGGGGAGTCACAGATACGCAGTATTTT. It specifies CASSEFGGVTDTQYF.

This chain connects TRBV4-3 to TRBJ2-5; perhaps TRBD2 as D (5 bases). The CDR3 totals 17 residues. The V end lost 0 bases, the J end lost 2 bases, and 16 bases lay between the germline ends. Germline V gene data show CDR1 as LGHNA and CDR2 as YSLEER. The CDR3 reads CASSQDLRAGEQETQYF. As DNA, the CDR3 is TGCGCCAGCAGCCAAGATCTCCGGGCGGGTGAACAAGAGACCCAGTACTTC.

The chain combines TRBV4-3 with TRBJ2-7; TRBD1 might be the D (6 bases). Germline V CDR1 and CDR2: LGHNA, YSLEER. The CDR3 is 16 amino acids. Deletions cut 1 base from V and 2 bases from J, with 15 bases between. CDR3 nucleotides: TGCGCCAGCAGCCAAGTCAGGGGCCCATCTCCCTACGAGCAGTACTTC. Protein sequence: CASSQVRGPSPYEQYF.